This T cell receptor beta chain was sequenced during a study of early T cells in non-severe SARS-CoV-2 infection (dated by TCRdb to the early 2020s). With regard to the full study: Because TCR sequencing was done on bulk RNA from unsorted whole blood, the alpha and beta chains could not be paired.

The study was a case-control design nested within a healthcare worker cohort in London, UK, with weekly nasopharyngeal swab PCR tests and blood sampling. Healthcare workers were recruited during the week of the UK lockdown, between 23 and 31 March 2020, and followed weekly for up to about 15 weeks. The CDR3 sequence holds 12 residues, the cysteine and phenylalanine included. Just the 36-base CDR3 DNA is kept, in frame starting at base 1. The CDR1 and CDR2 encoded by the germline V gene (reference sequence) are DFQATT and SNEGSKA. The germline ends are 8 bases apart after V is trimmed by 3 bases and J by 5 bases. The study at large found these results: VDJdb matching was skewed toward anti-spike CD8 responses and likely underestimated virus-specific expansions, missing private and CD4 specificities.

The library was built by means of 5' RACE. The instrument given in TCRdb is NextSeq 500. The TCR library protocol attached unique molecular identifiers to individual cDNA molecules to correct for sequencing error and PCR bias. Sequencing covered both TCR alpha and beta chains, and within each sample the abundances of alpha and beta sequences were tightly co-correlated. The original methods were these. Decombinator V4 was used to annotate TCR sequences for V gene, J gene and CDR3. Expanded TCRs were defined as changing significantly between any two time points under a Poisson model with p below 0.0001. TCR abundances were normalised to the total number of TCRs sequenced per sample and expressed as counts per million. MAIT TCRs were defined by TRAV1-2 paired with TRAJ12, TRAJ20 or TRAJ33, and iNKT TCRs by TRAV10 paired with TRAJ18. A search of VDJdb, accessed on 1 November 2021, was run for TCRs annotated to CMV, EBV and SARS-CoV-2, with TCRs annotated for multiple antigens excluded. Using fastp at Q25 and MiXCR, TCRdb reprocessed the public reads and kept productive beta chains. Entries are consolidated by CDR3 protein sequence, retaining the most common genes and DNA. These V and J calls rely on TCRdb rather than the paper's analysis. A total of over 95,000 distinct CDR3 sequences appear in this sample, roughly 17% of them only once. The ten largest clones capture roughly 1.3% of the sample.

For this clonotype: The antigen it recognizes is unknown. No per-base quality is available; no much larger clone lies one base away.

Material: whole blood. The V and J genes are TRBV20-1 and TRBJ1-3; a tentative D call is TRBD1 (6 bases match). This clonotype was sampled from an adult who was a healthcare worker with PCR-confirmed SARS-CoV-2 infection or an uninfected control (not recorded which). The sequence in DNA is TGCAGTGCTAGCACAGGGCGAAACACCATATATTTT. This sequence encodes CSASTGRNTIYF.